This T cell receptor beta chain emerged from a study of blood T cell repertoires in COVID-19. Study as a whole: There were acute and convalescent COVID-19 samples, and they came from the United States, Italy and Spain. PBMCs, B-cell-depleted T cells, or T cells provided the cDNA or gDNA that made up the material.

Ten or more counts support this clone. This CDR3 is built from 15 residues. V lost 3 bases and J 3 bases, leaving 12 bases between the germline ends. Germline CDR1 is SGHRS and CDR2 is YFSETQ. In the original processing: Amplified reference gene primers provided the basis for estimating nucleated cell counts. Libraries were prepared by immunoSEQ multiplex PCR; TCRdb keeps only in-frame clonotypes and omits some of them. V, J and clone size derive from that table, while D and trimming were established from the DNA sequence. Of tens of thousands of clones in the sample, 77% were seen once. The specimen was peripheral blood. This chain connects TRBV5-1 to TRBJ1-4, with TRBD1 as a possible D gene (5 bases). This TCR derives from a man aged 70-80 years with active or convalescent COVID-19. CDR3 bases: TGCGCCAGCAGCTCCTGGGGGGGTCCTAATGAAAAACTGTTTTTT. Translation: CASSSWGGPNEKLFF.